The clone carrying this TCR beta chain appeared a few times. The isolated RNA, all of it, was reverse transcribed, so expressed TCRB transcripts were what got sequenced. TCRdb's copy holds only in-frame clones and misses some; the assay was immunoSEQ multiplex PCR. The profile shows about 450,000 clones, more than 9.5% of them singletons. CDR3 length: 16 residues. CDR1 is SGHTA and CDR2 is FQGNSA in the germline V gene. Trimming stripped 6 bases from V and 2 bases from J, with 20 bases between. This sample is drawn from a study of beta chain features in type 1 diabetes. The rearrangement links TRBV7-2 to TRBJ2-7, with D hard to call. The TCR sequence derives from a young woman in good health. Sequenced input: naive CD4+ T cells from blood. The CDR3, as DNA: TGTGCCAGCAGTCCGGACGGGTTGATGACCACCTACGAGCAGTACGTC. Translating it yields CASSPDGLMTTYEQYV.